The source of this T cell receptor beta chain is a study of blood T cells in healthy people across ages. CDR3 size: 12 residues. Germline V gives CDR1 LNHDA, CDR2 SQIVND (reference sequence). Trimming removed 5 bases at V and 10 bases at J, with 12 bases between. Study-wide points: In the absence of known donor CMV status, changes in expanded clonotypes were possibly confounded.

About this clonotype: Its antigen remains unidentified.

Next came a second PCR, run for about 7 to 12 cycles, which used a sample-barcoded 5' primer along with a J-beta primer mix. The study obtained at least 2.5 million CDR3-containing paired-end reads from every sample. Each CDR3 protein is one row after TCRdb ran MiXCR on the 5' RACE reads. In the table there are about 780,000 distinct CDR3 sequences, 46% of which are singletons. The rearrangement links TRBV19 to TRBJ2-4; no firm D call. This clonotype was obtained from an elderly man in good health. What was sequenced was blood. CDR3 amino acids: CASSLNSYIQYF. DNA of the CDR3: TGTGCCAGTAGTTTAAATTCATATATTCAGTACTTC.